This T cell receptor beta chain comes out of a study of blood T cells in healthy people across ages. Study results and limitations: CMV infection status of these donors was not known.

As for this clonotype: What it binds is not known.

The CDR3 sequence is 14 residues long. The V and J ends lost 6 bases and 5 bases, in that order; junction bases with no gene match: 8. From germline, CDR1 is MNHEY and CDR2 SMNVEV (reference sequence). It was with a sample-barcoded 5' primer and a J-beta primer mix that a second PCR of roughly 7 to 12 cycles was run. TCRdb reanalysed the 5' RACE reads using MiXCR and keeps one entry per CDR3 protein. The sample lists over a million distinct CDR3 sequences, 35% to 50% occurring once. Specimen: blood. This receptor was taken from a woman in her sixties in good health. This sequence joins TRBV27 and TRBJ2-7, with 9 bases aligning to TRBD2. CDR3 sequence: CASRDSGSVHEQYF. The CDR3 DNA follows: TGTGCCAGCAGGGATAGCGGGAGCGTCCACGAGCAGTACTTC.